Below, 2 T cell receptor beta chains from the same sample are listed, as sequenced in a study of blood T cell repertoires in COVID-19. Method: immunoSEQ multiplex PCR; TCRdb's copy keeps in-frame clones and lacks some. The table shows over 100,000 clones, with 82% occurring only once. Sample: peripheral blood. The receptors derive from a man aged 65 to 85 with acute or convalescent COVID-19.

V gene TRBV24-1 combines with J gene TRBJ2-7, with 8 bases that match TRBD1. The V gene end was trimmed by 4 bases and the J gene end by 3 bases; junction bases not matched to a gene: 7. This CDR3 spans 15 amino acids. CDR1 KGHDR and CDR2 SFDVKD come from the germline V gene. CDR3 coding DNA: TGTGCCACCAGTGACCCCCGGACAGGGAGCTACGAGCAGTACTTC. This codes for CATSDPRTGSYEQYF.

CDR3 amino acids: CASSSPGLGRETQYF. The CDR3 DNA reads as TGTGCCAGCAGTTCCCCGGGACTAGGAAGAGAGACCCAGTACTTC. The V call is TRBV28, the J call TRBJ2-5; 8 nucleotides match TRBD2. The CDR3 consists of 15 residues. The germline CDR1 and CDR2 sequences are MDHEN and SYDVKM. After removal of 4 bases from V and 4 bases from J, the junction contained 8 bases not matched to a gene.